Listed here is a single TCR beta chain. Some clones are missing from TCRdb's copy, which holds only in-frame ones; the method was immunoSEQ multiplex PCR. The sample includes 270,000 or so clones, around 90% of them seen just once. These data come from a study of blood T cell repertoires in COVID-19. The CDR3 consists of 17 residues. V trimming: 5 bases; J trimming: 2 bases; junction bases outside the gene matches: 10. Germline V gene sequence: CDR1 MNHEY, CDR2 SMNVEV (reference sequence). The receptor was isolated from a woman aged 40 to 50 who had recovered from COVID-19. Sequences were obtained from peripheral blood. This chain links TRBV27 with TRBJ1-4, with 8 bases matching TRBD1. CDR3 amino acids: CASSDAGGAWTNEKLFF. The CDR3, as DNA: TGTGCCAGCAGTGACGCAGGGGGCGCCTGGACTAATGAAAAACTGTTTTTT.